This entry is about one T cell receptor beta chain. The data are from a study of blood T cell repertoires in COVID-19. Original processing notes: Amplification of reference gene primers provided the estimated nucleated cell counts. TCRdb keeps only in-frame clones here, not all; method: immunoSEQ multiplex PCR. D and trimming come from the DNA, and the V and J calls and clone size come from that table. The sample has approximately 670,000 clones, about 87% seen once. J lost 0 bases, V lost 11 bases, and 6 bases had no gene match. CDR3 length equals 13 residues. Germline V gives CDR1 MNHNY, CDR2 SVGAGI (reference sequence).

The receptor's source is a young woman with acute or convalescent COVID-19. The J gene is TRBJ2-7, the V gene TRBV6-6; 8 nucleotides align to TRBD1. Material: peripheral blood. CDR3 sequence: CAHGDRPSYEQYF. In DNA, the CDR3 is TGTGCCCACGGGGACAGGCCCTCCTACGAGCAGTACTTC.